These 14 T cell receptor beta chains were sequenced from one sample in a study of blood T cell repertoires in COVID-19. Profiling relied on immunoSEQ multiplex PCR, and the TCRdb table lists in-frame clones only, not all of them. The data show around 400,000 clones, with roughly 90% seen just once and about 1.7% held by the top ten. Sample: PBMCs or T cells enriched from blood (not recorded which). The receptors come from a woman aged 25 to 39 who had recovered from COVID-19.

J is TRBJ2-7 and V is TRBV5-4; D remains ambiguous. The CDR3 loop spans 14 amino acids. Germline V gene sequence: CDR1 SGHNT, CDR2 YYREEE (reference sequence). The germline V and J ends were trimmed by 1 base and 5 bases, with 13 bases remaining between them. The CDR3 loop reads CASSLSSNPHEQYF. CDR3 coding DNA: TGTGCCAGCAGCTTGTCATCCAATCCCCACGAGCAGTACTTC.

This chain connects TRBV28 to TRBJ2-7; D is undetermined. The germline V gene has CDR1 MDHEN and CDR2 SYDVKM. This CDR3 has 14 amino acids. The V gene lost 3 bases and the J gene lost 6 bases, with 15 bases spanning the gap. The CDR3 here is CASSFAGSRGEQYF. The CDR3 DNA is TGTGCCAGCAGTTTCGCTGGGTCTAGAGGCGAGCAGTACTTC.

This clone was found once. Other DNA sequences in this specimen translate into the identical CDR3. The genes are TRBV27 and TRBJ1-5; D possibly corresponds to TRBD1 (6 bases). CDR1 and CDR2 from the germline V gene are MNHEY and SMNVEV (reference sequence). CDR3 length: 13 amino acids. V lost 4 bases and J lost 7, with 11 bases in between. In nucleotides, the CDR3 is TGTGCCAGCAGTTCTCAGGGGCGACAGCCCCAGCATTTT. Its translation is CASSSQGRQPQHF.

The chain links TRBV7-6 to TRBJ1-5, with D possibly being TRBD1 (6 bases). Germline assignment: CDR1 SGHVS and CDR2 FNYEAQ. CDR3 length equals 15 residues. Trimming shortened V by 5 bases and J by 3 bases, and 14 bases separated the two germline ends. The CDR3 is CASSPYRAPNQPQHF. In DNA form, the CDR3 reads TGTGCCAGCAGCCCATACAGGGCGCCCAATCAGCCCCAGCATTTT.

V is TRBV30 and J is TRBJ1-6; a weak D match, TRBD1 (5 bases). Germline CDR1 and CDR2: GTSNPN and SVGIG (reference sequence). The CDR3 is 14 amino acids. V shed 0 bases and J shed 10 bases, with 13 bases lying between them. CDR3 region: CAWSVFDSLSPLHF. The CDR3, as DNA: TGTGCCTGGAGTGTATTTGACAGTCTCTCACCCCTCCACTTT.

This clone was counted a few times. The gene calls are TRBV5-1 and TRBJ2-5; tentative D call: TRBD2 (5 bases). Germline CDR1 is SGHRS and CDR2 is YFSETQ. V dropped 0 bases and J dropped 2 bases, with 14 bases sitting between them. The CDR3 sequence is 16 residues long. This chain's CDR3 is CASSLGDYTGQETQYF. The DNA for the CDR3 is TGCGCCAGCAGCTTGGGCGACTACACGGGACAAGAGACCCAGTACTTC.

The chain recombines TRBV7-3 with TRBJ1-5; D is possibly TRBD1 (5 bases). Per germline, CDR1 SGHTA and CDR2 FQGTGA. This CDR3 spans 14 amino acids. V was trimmed by 5 bases and J by 6 bases, leaving 14 bases between them. CDR3 amino acids: CASSAGGGRQPQHF. The CDR3 nucleotides read TGTGCCAGCAGCGCGGGGGGAGGACGTCAGCCCCAGCATTTT.

The V gene is TRBV21-1, the J gene TRBJ1-4; whether TRBD1, the table's D call, matches the DNA was not checked. TRBV21-1 is designated a pseudogene. The CDR3 spans 18 residues. Written as DNA, the CDR3 is TGTGCCAGCAGCAAATTGTACAGACAAGAAACAACTAATGAAAAACTGTTTTTT. The encoded protein is CASSKLYRQETTNEKLFF.

The chain combines TRBV10-2 with TRBJ2-2; maybe TRBD1 (5 bases). V was trimmed by 6 bases and J by 4 bases, leaving 6 bases between them. The CDR3 runs 12 residues. Germline V gene data show CDR1 as WSHSY and CDR2 as SAAADI. CDR3 bases: TGCGCCAGCAGGGGGCTCACCGGGGAGCTGTTTTTT. Amino acid sequence: CASRGLTGELFF.

This sequence joins TRBV24-1 and TRBJ2-2; D possibly corresponds to TRBD2 (5 bases). The CDR3 loop spans 18 amino acids. V was shortened by 2 bases and J by 5 bases, with 20 bases between the two germline ends. Per the germline V gene, CDR1 is KGHDR and CDR2 is SFDVKD. CDR3 sequence reads: CATSDSGLASHRTGELFF. CDR3 in DNA: TGTGCCACCAGTGATTCCGGACTGGCCTCGCATAGGACCGGGGAGCTGTTTTTT.

The chain recombines TRBV19 with TRBJ1-3; unclear D gene. The germline V gene has CDR1 LNHDA and CDR2 SQIVND (reference sequence). V was pared by 2 bases and J by 3 bases, with 14 bases between. The CDR3 covers 16 residues. DNA of the CDR3: TGTGCCAGTAGTATATCAGGAGGATTAGGTGGAAACACCATATATTTT. Translated: CASSISGGLGGNTIYF.

The chain is built from TRBV9 and TRBJ1-2; possibly TRBD1 for D (6 bases). The germline V gene has CDR1 SGDLS and CDR2 YYNGEE. The CDR3 runs to 14 residues. The V gene lost 4 bases and the J gene lost 7 bases, with 17 bases spanning the gap. In DNA, the CDR3 is TGTGCCAGCAGCCCCCCCCTGGGGGCAGGTGGCTACACCTTC. Translated: CASSPPLGAGGYTF.

Comments on this clone: Since a much larger clone is just one base distant, this may be a read error. The chain is built from TRBV5-4 and TRBJ1-1, with unresolved D. Germline assignment: CDR1 SGHNT and CDR2 YYREEE (reference sequence). The CDR3 sequence is 13 residues long. The germline V and J ends were trimmed by 2 bases and 0 bases, with 5 bases remaining between them. The CDR3 sequence is CASSLEMNTEAFF. CDR3 sequence (DNA): TGTGCCAGCAGCTTAGAGATGAACACTGAAGCTTTCTTT.

V usage is TRBV4-1 and J usage is TRBJ1-1; the D gene is possibly TRBD1 (6 bases). The germline gives CDR1 MGHRA, CDR2 YSYEKL. Trimming pared 1 base from V and 1 base from J, leaving 10 bases between. This CDR3 spans 15 amino acids. The DNA for the CDR3 is TGCGCCAGCAGCCAAGCTCCGGGACAGAACACTGAAGCTTTCTTT. Translated: CASSQAPGQNTEAFF.